The 18 T cell receptor beta chains presented below share a single source sample, sequenced in a study of shared clonotypes between healthy human individuals. Sequencing used immunoSEQ multiplex PCR; TCRdb keeps in-frame clones, though not all of them. The profile shows more than 400,000 clones, approximately 95% of them singletons. The sample consisted of naive CD4+ T cells sorted from blood. Subset noted: CD45RA+ positively selected. These receptors all stem from a woman in her twenties or thirties in good health.

This CDR3 is CASIGRGCLYEQYF. As DNA, the CDR3 is TGTGCCAGCATCGGGCGGGGCTGTCTCTACGAGCAGTACTTC. The V and J genes are TRBV7-7 and TRBJ2-7, with D perhaps TRBD2 (6 bases). CDR3 length: 14 residues. V dropped 7 bases and J dropped 3 bases, with 16 bases sitting between them. Germline assignment: CDR1 SSHAT and CDR2 FNYEAQ (reference sequence).

J is TRBJ2-7 and V is TRBV29-1; D unresolved. Germline CDR1 SQVTM, CDR2 ANQGSEA. V lost 3 bases to trimming and J lost 3 bases, with 15 bases between them. The CDR3 totals 14 residues. Here the CDR3 reads CSVEVAGAIYEQYF. The CDR3 bases are TGCAGCGTTGAGGTGGCAGGTGCTATCTACGAGCAGTACTTC.

This chain uses TRBV28 with TRBJ2-7; TRBD2 agrees at 9 bases. The CDR3 contains 14 residues. The germline gives CDR1 MDHEN, CDR2 SYDVKM. The ends lost 3 bases at V and 3 bases at J; junction bases unmatched: 3. The CDR3 DNA is TGTGCCAGCAGTTTGGTAGCGGGAGTCTACGAGCAGTACTTC. Translated, it gives CASSLVAGVYEQYF.

The rearrangement links TRBV18 to TRBJ2-6; D perhaps matches TRBD1 (5 bases). The V end lost 4 bases, the J end lost 3 bases, and 10 bases lay between the germline ends. Germline values: CDR1 KGHSH, CDR2 LQKENI. The CDR3 spans 15 residues. CDR3 in DNA: TGTGCCAGCTCACAAACAGGATTTGGGGCCAACGTCCTGACTTTC. This codes for CASSQTGFGANVLTF.

The chain combines TRBV6-1 with TRBJ2-1; TRBD2 matches 9 bases. V trimming: 8 bases; J trimming: 4 bases; junction bases outside the gene matches: 6. Per the germline V gene, CDR1 is MNHNS and CDR2 is SASEGT. The CDR3 contains 14 residues. CDR3 coding DNA: TGTGCCAGCCGGCTAGCGGGAAGATACAATGAGCAGTTCTTC. Translated: CASRLAGRYNEQFF.

This clone was seen only a few times. The V call is TRBV27, the J call TRBJ1-1; D is perhaps TRBD1 (6 bases). CDR3 length: 13 amino acids. The ends were cut back, 6 bases at V and 6 bases at J, with 14 bases in the middle. CDR1 is MNHEY, CDR2 SMNVEV, per germline (reference sequence). CDR3 DNA sequence: TGTGCCAGCAGATTAGGGGGGCGCTCTGAAGCTTTCTTT. Translating gives CASRLGGRSEAFF.

The CDR3 sequence is CASRSGSGSGEQYF. CDR3 bases: TGCGCCAGCAGAAGCGGGAGTGGTTCGGGGGAGCAGTACTTC. The chain is built from TRBV10-2 and TRBJ2-7; TRBD2 matches at 8 bases. The CDR3 extends over 14 amino acids. Per germline, CDR1 WSHSY and CDR2 SAAADI. The V and J ends lost 6 bases and 7 bases, in that order; junction bases with no gene match: 11.

V gene TRBV4-1 combines with J gene TRBJ1-1; D unclear. V was clipped by 2 bases and J by 0 bases, with 7 bases between them. Germline V gene sequence: CDR1 MGHRA, CDR2 YSYEKL. CDR3 size: 14 residues. The CDR3 bases are TGCGCCAGCAGCCAATACCCAGTGAACACTGAAGCTTTCTTT. It encodes CASSQYPVNTEAFF.

The chain couples TRBV7-5 to TRBJ2-5; TRBD1 is taken as the D call from the table, unchecked against the DNA. TRBV7-5 has pseudogene status. This CDR3 is built from 18 residues. For the CDR3, the DNA is TGTGTCAGAAGCCCGAGCAGGTCTAGGGGGCGCGTACAAGAGACCCAGTACTTC. Amino acid sequence: CVRSPSRSRGRVQETQYF.

The rearrangement links TRBV28 to TRBJ1-6, with 9 bases fitting TRBD1. V trimming: 6 bases; J trimming: 10 bases; junction bases outside the gene matches: 10. Germline CDR1 and CDR2: MDHEN and SYDVKM. The CDR3 spans 15 residues. The CDR3 region has the DNA TGTGCCAGCAGCCCCCTACGGGACAGGGACTCACCCCTCCACTTT. Amino acids: CASSPLRDRDSPLHF. Based on the CDR3 plus reference TRBV28 and TRBJ1-6, the full variable domain is DVKVTQSSRYLVKRTGEKVFLECVQDMDHENMFWYRQDPGLGLRLIYFSYDVKMKEKGDIPEGYSVSREKKERFSLILESASTNQTSMYLCASSPLRDRDSPLHFGNGTRLTVT.

This CDR3 is CASSPGTIAEQYF. In DNA, the CDR3 is TGTGCCAGCAGCCCGGGCACTATTGCTGAGCAGTACTTC. V gene TRBV5-4 combines with J gene TRBJ2-7, with D hard to call. V lost 4 bases and J lost 7, with 15 bases in between. Looked up from germline, CDR1 is SGHNT and CDR2 is YYREEE (reference sequence). This CDR3 has 13 residues.

This rearrangement joins TRBV18 to TRBJ2-2; D ambiguous. Trimming shortened V by 5 bases and J by 6 bases, and 7 bases separated the two germline ends. Germline V gene sequence: CDR1 KGHSH, CDR2 LQKENI. The CDR3 runs to 12 residues. Here the CDR3 reads CASSVVSGELFF. DNA for the CDR3: TGTGCCAGCTCAGTGGTCTCCGGGGAGCTGTTTTTT.

Here the CDR3 reads CASSIDPRTTFYNEQFF. The CDR3 DNA sequence: TGTGCCAGTAGTATAGATCCCCGGACAACCTTTTACAATGAGCAGTTCTTC. The rearrangement uses TRBV19 and TRBJ2-1, with a possible D match to TRBD1 (5 bases). CDR1 is LNHDA, CDR2 SQIVND, per germline (reference sequence). Trimming removed 0 bases at V and 4 bases at J, with 16 bases between. CDR3 length: 17 amino acids.

This clone was seen only once. The chain has TRBV2 and TRBJ2-3, with 8 bases identical to TRBD2. Germline V gene data show CDR1 as SNHLY and CDR2 as FYNNEI. The V and J ends lost 0 bases and 5 bases, in that order; junction bases with no gene match: 4. This CDR3 spans 15 amino acids. The CDR3, as DNA: TGTGCCAGCAGTGAAGCAACTAGCGGCGGAGATACGCAGTATTTT. The encoded protein is CASSEATSGGDTQYF.

The rearrangement uses TRBV29-1 and TRBJ1-2; TRBD1 matches at 9 bases. The germline gives CDR1 SQVTM, CDR2 ANQGSEA. The ends lost 5 bases at V and 6 bases at J; junction bases unmatched: 4. CDR3 size: 12 residues. Here the CDR3 reads CSVLTGGNGYTF. CDR3 DNA sequence: TGCAGCGTTTTGACAGGGGGGAATGGCTACACCTTC.

The rearrangement links TRBV9 to TRBJ1-1; maybe TRBD1 (5 bases). V lost 2 bases to trimming and J lost 3 bases, with 11 bases between them. CDR3 length: 14 residues. CDR1 is SGDLS and CDR2 is YYNGEE in the germline V gene. Here the CDR3 reads CASSVAGRDTEAFF. The CDR3 DNA is TGTGCCAGCAGCGTTGCGGGGCGGGACACTGAAGCTTTCTTT.

The rearrangement uses TRBV19 and TRBJ2-5; 11 bases line up with TRBD1. The J call may not be correct, given that the DNA end is closer to TRBJ2-7. The germline gives CDR1 LNHDA, CDR2 SQIVND (reference sequence). The CDR3 has 15 amino acids. The CDR3 loop reads CASSTRTGGGYEQYF. In nucleotides, the CDR3 is TGTGCCAGTAGTACTCGGACAGGGGGCGGCTACGAGCAGTACTTC.

In its sample, this clone was seen once. The V and J genes are TRBV5-1 and TRBJ2-4; 7 nucleotides align to TRBD1. This CDR3 region has 17 residues. Germline V gene sequence: CDR1 SGHRS, CDR2 YFSETQ. The trim removed 3 bases at V and 0 bases at J, leaving 9 bases unmatched. The CDR3 bases are TGCGCCAGCAGCTCAACTCGGACAGGATTAGCCAAAAACATTCAGTACTTC. Amino acids: CASSSTRTGLAKNIQYF.